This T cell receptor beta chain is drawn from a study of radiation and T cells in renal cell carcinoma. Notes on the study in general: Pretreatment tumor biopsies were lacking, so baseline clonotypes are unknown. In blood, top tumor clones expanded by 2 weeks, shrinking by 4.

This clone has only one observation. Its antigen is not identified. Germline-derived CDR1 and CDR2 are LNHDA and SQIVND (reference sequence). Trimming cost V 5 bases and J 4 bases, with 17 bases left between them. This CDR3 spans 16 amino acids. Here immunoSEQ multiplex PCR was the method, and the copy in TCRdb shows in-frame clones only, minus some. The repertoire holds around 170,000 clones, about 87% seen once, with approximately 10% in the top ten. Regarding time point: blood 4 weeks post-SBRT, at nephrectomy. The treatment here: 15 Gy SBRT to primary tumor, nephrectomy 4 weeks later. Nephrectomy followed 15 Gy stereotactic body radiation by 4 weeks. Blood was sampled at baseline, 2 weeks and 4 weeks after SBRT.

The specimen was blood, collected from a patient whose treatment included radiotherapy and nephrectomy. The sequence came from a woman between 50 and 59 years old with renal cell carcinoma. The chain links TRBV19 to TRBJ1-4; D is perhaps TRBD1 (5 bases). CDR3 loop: CASSPRHRSFNEKLFF. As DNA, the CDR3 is TGTGCCAGTAGTCCAAGGCACAGGAGTTTTAATGAAAAACTGTTTTTT.